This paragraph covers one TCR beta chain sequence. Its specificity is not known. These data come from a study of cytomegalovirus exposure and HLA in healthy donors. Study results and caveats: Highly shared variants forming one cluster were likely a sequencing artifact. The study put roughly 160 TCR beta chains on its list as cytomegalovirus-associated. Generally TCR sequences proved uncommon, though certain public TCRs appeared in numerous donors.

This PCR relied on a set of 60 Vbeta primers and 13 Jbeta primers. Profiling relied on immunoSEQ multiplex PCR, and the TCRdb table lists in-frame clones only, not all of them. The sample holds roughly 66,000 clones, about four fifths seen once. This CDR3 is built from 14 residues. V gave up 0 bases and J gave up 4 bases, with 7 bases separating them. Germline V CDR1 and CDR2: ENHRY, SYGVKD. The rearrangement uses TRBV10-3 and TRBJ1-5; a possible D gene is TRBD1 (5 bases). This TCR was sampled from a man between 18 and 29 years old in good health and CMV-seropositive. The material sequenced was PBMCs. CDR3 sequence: CAISESGQNQPQHF. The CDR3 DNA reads TGTGCCATCAGTGAGTCCGGACAAAATCAGCCCCAGCATTTT.